This T cell receptor beta chain was documented in a study of metastatic and nonmetastatic thyroid tumors. TCRdb reprocessed the PCR reads via MiXCR. The table has 15,000 to 20,000 clones, around 32% seen once. This clone is medium-sized within its sample. Germline V gene lookup returns CDR1 SGHNT and CDR2 YENEEA. The V segment lost 0 bases and the J segment 2 bases; nucleotides outside the gene matches: 6. The CDR3 has 16 residues. Among the patients, none had received any treatment before thyroid surgery. The TCR sequence derives from a male donor with papillary thyroid cancer or a benign thyroid nodule (not recorded which). Some clones in this sample may be carry-over from other donors' samples. Material: tumor tissue. This chain links TRBV11-3 with TRBJ2-5; 7 bases are shared with TRBD2. In nucleotides, the CDR3 is TGTGCCAGCAGCTTAGAAGGCATCGGGGGGCAAGAGACCCAGTACTTC. It specifies CASSLEGIGGQETQYF.